These 21 T cell receptor beta chains were all obtained from the same sample, sequenced in a study of T-cell reconstitution after alpha-beta-depleted transplantation in children. Unique molecular identifiers tagged the TCRbeta library. A single record per CDR3 protein comes from TCRdb applying MiXCR to the PCR reads. The table records fewer than 700,000 distinct CDR3 sequences, around 13% of them present only once. The sequences come from PBMCs, mostly from graft donor cells, collected 360 days after TCRalphabeta/CD19-depleted stem cell transplant. These receptors came from a male patient between 5 and 17 years old who had a stem cell transplant for acute myeloid leukemia, so the T cells may come from the graft donor.

This clonotype was picked up a small number of times. This chain connects TRBV2 to TRBJ2-7, with D perhaps being TRBD1 or TRBD2 (5 bases each). The V gene's germline CDR1 is SNHLY and CDR2 FYNNEI. The CDR3 is 15 amino acids. The V end lost 6 bases, the J end lost 2 bases, and 17 bases lay between the germline ends. The CDR3 DNA reads as TGTGCCAGCAGACAGTACCGGGACGGGACCTACGAGCAGTACTTC. This translates into CASRQYRDGTYEQYF.

This clonotype was detected a few times. The J gene is TRBJ2-3, the V gene TRBV5-1; D gene unclear. V dropped 1 base and J dropped 0 bases, with 12 bases sitting between them. This CDR3 comprises 16 residues. Germline CDR1 SGHRS, CDR2 YFSETQ. Here the CDR3 DNA reads TGCGCCAGCAGCTTGTGGGGATTAGGGAGCACAGATACGCAGTATTTT. As protein: CASSLWGLGSTDTQYF.

The chain recombines TRBV11-1 with TRBJ2-1; 8 positions agree with TRBD2. The V gene end was trimmed by 4 bases and the J gene end by 8 bases; junction bases not matched to a gene: 13. The CDR3 is 16 residues long. CDR1 and CDR2 (germline): SGHAT, FQDESV (reference sequence). CDR3 nucleotides: TGTGCCAGCAGCTCTGACGCGGGACTAGTGATAGATGAGCAGTTCTTC. The encoded protein is CASSSDAGLVIDEQFF.

This clonotype was seen many times. The chain couples TRBV12-3 or TRBV12-4 to TRBJ2-2; D is perhaps TRBD2 (6 bases). The CDR3 is 13 residues long. Trimming shortened V by 2 bases and J by 6 bases, and 7 bases separated the two germline ends. As DNA, the CDR3 is TGTGCCAGCAGTTTATGGGGGGCCGGGGAGCTGTTTTTT. Translation: CASSLWGAGELFF.

This clonotype has ten or more counts. The chain has TRBV20-1 and TRBJ2-3; D is tentatively TRBD1 or TRBD2 (7 bases each). Germline lookup yields CDR1 DFQATT and CDR2 SNEGSKA (reference sequence). The CDR3 covers 14 residues. V dropped 5 bases and J dropped 1 base, with 13 bases sitting between them. The DNA of the CDR3 is TGCAGTGCTTTACAGGGGAGGGGCACAGATACGCAGTATTTT. Its protein is CSALQGRGTDTQYF.

The chain links TRBV2 to TRBJ2-3, with 11 bases that match TRBD2. Germline V gene data show CDR1 as SNHLY and CDR2 as FYNNEI. V gave up 4 bases and J gave up 0 bases; unmatched junction bases: 3. This CDR3 is built from 16 residues. CDR3 sequence: CASSVLAGASTDTQYF. CDR3 bases: TGTGCCAGCAGTGTACTAGCGGGAGCTAGCACAGATACGCAGTATTTT.

This clonotype was counted a few times. The V call is TRBV28, the J call TRBJ2-2; possibly TRBD1 for D (5 bases). Germline CDR1 is MDHEN and CDR2 is SYDVKM. Trimming pared 8 bases from V and 1 base from J, leaving 20 bases between. The CDR3 contains 17 residues. CDR3 sequence (DNA): TGTGCCAGCGGATTATACGGACAAGGATTGAACACCGGGGAGCTGTTTTTT. The encoded protein is CASGLYGQGLNTGELFF.

The rearrangement links TRBV27 to TRBJ2-7; TRBD2 agrees at 7 bases. The V and J ends lost 3 bases and 2 bases, in that order; junction bases with no gene match: 7. Per germline, CDR1 MNHEY and CDR2 SMNVEV (reference sequence). The CDR3 has 15 amino acids. CDR3 residues: CASSFLGGGAYEQYF. CDR3 nucleotides: TGTGCCAGCAGTTTCCTCGGCGGGGGTGCCTACGAGCAGTACTTC.

The chain joins TRBV29-1 to TRBJ2-3; 9 nucleotides line up with TRBD1. The ends lost 6 bases at V and 7 bases at J; junction bases unmatched: 26. CDR1 is SQVTM and CDR2 is ANQGSEA in the germline V gene. CDR3 size: 19 residues. The CDR3 sequence is CSVENDRGGASGFSNTQYF. In nucleotides, the CDR3 is TGCAGCGTCGAAAATGACAGGGGGGGGGCTAGCGGATTCTCGAATACGCAGTATTTT.

This clonotype has more than one count but fewer than ten. The genes are TRBV3-1 and TRBJ2-7, with 7 positions matching TRBD2. Unmatched junction bases numbered 11, after V lost 4 bases and J lost 5 bases. This CDR3 is 15 amino acids long. CDR1 and CDR2 from the germline V gene are LGHDT and YNNKEL (reference sequence). This CDR3 is CASSRVPGLIDEQYF. DNA of the CDR3: TGTGCCAGCAGCCGCGTCCCGGGACTAATCGACGAGCAGTACTTC.

This chain joins TRBV10-3 and TRBJ2-3; no firm D call. There are 15 residues in the CDR3. Germline loops: CDR1 ENHRY, CDR2 SYGVKD. With 7 bases removed from V and 1 base from J, the gap between germline ends came to 15 bases. This CDR3 is CAINEDRNRTDTQYF. In nucleotides, the CDR3 is TGTGCCATCAACGAGGACCGAAATCGCACAGATACGCAGTATTTT.

The chain recombines TRBV7-6 with TRBJ2-7, with D uncertain. Trimming pared 0 bases from V and 6 bases from J, leaving 15 bases between. CDR1 SGHVS and CDR2 FNYEAQ come from the germline V gene. CDR3 length equals 15 residues. The CDR3 loop is CASSLASPGAGEQYF. The DNA of the CDR3 is TGTGCCAGCAGCTTAGCGTCGCCAGGTGCAGGCGAGCAGTACTTC.

The V and J genes are TRBV6-1 and TRBJ2-3; D is unclear. This CDR3 is 14 amino acids long. Trimming left V 4 bases short and J 1 base short, with 9 bases between. CDR1 MNHNS and CDR2 SASEGT come from the germline V gene. The chain's CDR3 is CASSVPAGTDTQYF. The CDR3 nucleotides read TGTGCCAGCAGTGTTCCGGCGGGCACAGATACGCAGTATTTT.

The chain is built from TRBV7-2 and TRBJ2-7; D tentatively reads TRBD1 or TRBD2 (5 bases each). This CDR3 is built from 15 residues. The germline CDR1 and CDR2 sequences are SGHTA and FQGNSA. V gave up 2 bases and J gave up 2 bases, with 13 bases separating them. CDR3 sequence reads: CASSLTRDATYEQYF. CDR3 sequence (DNA): TGTGCCAGCAGCTTAACTCGGGACGCAACCTACGAGCAGTACTTC.

This clonotype has only a few counts. V and J are TRBV7-6 and TRBJ2-3, with 7 bases that match TRBD2. With V trimmed by 4 bases and J by 0 bases, 4 bases remained unmatched. The CDR3 runs 15 residues. Per germline, CDR1 SGHVS and CDR2 FNYEAQ. The CDR3: CASSSLATSTDTQYF. Written as DNA, the CDR3 is TGTGCCAGCAGCTCACTAGCGACTAGCACAGATACGCAGTATTTT.

V usage is TRBV10-3 and J usage is TRBJ2-7; D not resolved. Between the trimmed V and J ends, which lost 2 bases and 2 bases, there was a span of 7 bases. Germline V gene data show CDR1 as ENHRY and CDR2 as SYGVKD. The CDR3 loop spans 13 amino acids. CDR3 nucleotide sequence: TGTGCCATCAGTGAGACTAAAACCTACGAGCAGTACTTC. It translates to CAISETKTYEQYF.

This clonotype showed up just a few times. The gene calls are TRBV20-1 and TRBJ2-7; maybe TRBD2 (6 bases). V was cut by 1 base and J by 7 bases, with 17 bases left in between. This CDR3 region has 14 residues. In germline, CDR1 is DFQATT, CDR2 SNEGSKA (reference sequence). CDR3: CSARGERVKGEQYF. The CDR3 DNA is TGCAGTGCTAGAGGGGAGCGGGTAAAAGGGGAGCAGTACTTC.

The genes are TRBV3-1 and TRBJ2-1; 7 nucleotides agree with TRBD1. Germline CDR1 and CDR2: LGHDT and YNNKEL (reference sequence). V was pared by 4 bases and J by 6 bases, with 3 bases of the junction left unmatched. The CDR3 covers 13 residues. The CDR3 nucleotides are TGTGCCAGCAGCCCGTACAGGGGCAATGAGCAGTTCTTC. It encodes CASSPYRGNEQFF.

This clonotype has a handful of counts. The V and J genes are TRBV11-2 and TRBJ2-1, with 10 positions matching TRBD2. Germline CDR1 and CDR2: SGHAT and FQNNGV. The CDR3 covers 16 residues. The trim removed 4 bases at V and 9 bases at J, leaving 12 bases unmatched. As DNA, the CDR3 is TGTGCCAGCAGCTCGCAACTAGCGGGATATTCCGGTGAGCAGTTCTTC. This gives the protein CASSSQLAGYSGEQFF.

This clonotype was observed a few times. The chain carries TRBV28 and TRBJ2-7; D is possibly TRBD1 (7 bases). This CDR3 spans 15 amino acids. From germline, CDR1 is MDHEN and CDR2 SYDVKM. V was trimmed by 7 bases and J by 3 bases, leaving 19 bases between them. The CDR3 DNA reads as TGTGCCAGCACTCTAAGGAGGGGGCGCCACTACGAGCAGTACTTC. Translated, it gives CASTLRRGRHYEQYF.

This clonotype was observed a few times. The chain recombines TRBV9 with TRBJ2-7; possible D gene TRBD2, 6 bases. Per the germline V gene, CDR1 is SGDLS and CDR2 is YYNGEE. The V end was cut by 3 bases, the J end by 3 bases, with 10 bases between. The CDR3 extends over 13 amino acids. CDR3 residues: CASSAGTYYEQYF. CDR3 nucleotides: TGTGCCAGCAGCGCGGGGACTTACTACGAGCAGTACTTC.